The present entry profiles one T cell receptor (beta chain) with its context. Its antigen specificity is not known. No much larger clone is present one base from it, and per-base qualities are unavailable. The method behind the library was the immunoSEQ multiplex PCR assay. A mixture of 60 forward primers for TCR Vbeta segments and 13 reverse primers for TCR Jbeta segments was used in the multiplex PCR. The CDR3 region of rearranged TCR beta genes was amplified from genomic DNA with a multiplex PCR assay. On the Illumina HiSeq System, the amplified TCR beta libraries were sequenced as 87-base-pair reads. Per the source publication's procedure: A later analysis counted 75 million to 100 million unique TCR beta chains across the 700 or so repertoires, and approximately 11 million of these chains were shared by at least two donors. Raw reads were error-corrected and collapsed into unique sequences with a nearest-neighbor algorithm that merged closely related sequences to remove PCR and sequencing errors. Alignment of CDR3 sequences to IMGT reference sequences was used to assign V, D and J gene segments. For a sequence to be retained, a match of at least six nucleotides to both a V gene segment and a J gene segment was required. Rearrangements were called productive when the CDR3 lacked stop codons and stayed in frame with V and J; all others were non-productive. CDR3 was defined by IMGT convention, running from the second conserved V-encoded cysteine to the conserved J-encoded phenylalanine. The earlier analysis of about 640 of the donors excluded any sequence lacking an unambiguous match to a single V gene segment. An earlier analysis of almost 600 of the donors classified V segments as functional when productive rearrangements were above 56.7% and as segregating when the standard deviation between donors was above 5%. A statistical classification framework was built to diagnose cytomegalovirus status from the catalog of TCR beta chain sequences. In a later analysis, V and J genes were assigned by comparing TCR nucleotide sequences against IMGT/GENE-DB human TR gene sequences. Using the TCRdist pipeline, a later analysis assigned CDR3 sequences along with most-parsimonious VDJ recombination scenarios. In a later analysis, every TCR beta chain was defined by the combination of its CDR3 amino acid sequence and its V-gene family, and reads without a unique V-gene family were dropped. In a later analysis, 500 to 650 highly shared, low-generation-probability nucleotide sequences were removed to address suspected cross-contamination and a sequencing artifact. In a later analysis, a clonal expansion index for each public chain was calculated from normalized within-repertoire ranks of inferred template counts. A later analysis computed generation probabilities with a VDJ recombination model fitted to out-of-frame rearrangements, and checked the results against IGoR. A later analysis scored TCR-TCR, TCR-HLA and TCR-CMV co-occurrence with hypergeometric tests, applying a repertoire-size bias correction to TCR pairs. To estimate false discovery rates, a later analysis permuted the HLA or CMV assignments 20 times. A later analysis grouped co-occurring TCRs with DBSCAN, adding TCRdist sequence similarity when clustering within HLA-allele-positive subsets. Repertoires with fewer than 30,000 or more than 120,000 public chains, plus five repertoires with anomalous nucleotide sharing, were excluded from co-occurrence clustering. TCRdb stores this immuneACCESS table with in-frame sequences only. Part of the clones is absent; in the studies checked, under half of the shortfall reflects unresolved V genes, and no reason is known for the rest. The DNA was the basis for D and trimming; V, J and clone size are from that table. The sample table lists around 93,000 clones, around 84% of them with a count of one. Of the sample, 3.3% falls within the top ten clones.

The source of the sample is a study of cytomegalovirus exposure and HLA in healthy donors (dated by TCRdb to about 2017). Background on the whole study: In an earlier analysis of some 610 of the donors, 276 Gb of sequence data and 95 million to 130 million unique TCR beta sequences from about 179 million T cells were reported. Around 300 gigabases of sequencing data and tens of millions of unique TCR sequences were included in an early release covering under 650 HLA-typed donors. Of the 300 to 500 genotyped donors, 65% to 90% were placed in the genetic ancestry cluster associated with self-reported Caucasian donors. The study was designed to test whether signatures of past pathogen exposure could be identified by cataloging public T cell receptors. The study profiled the T cell repertoires of hundreds of subjects by immunosequencing and related them to cytomegalovirus serostatus. In addition to the first cohort of roughly 670 subjects, a separate validation cohort of under 150 different subjects was used. To predict cytomegalovirus infection status, the study combined high-throughput TCR immunosequencing, statistical association of individual TCRs with disease status, and machine learning. In a later analysis, previously published TCR beta repertoires from 670 or so donors were re-analyzed and high-resolution HLA genotyping was added so that TCR occurrence patterns could be studied. The later analysis used no new phenotypic data to find candidate immune exposures, relying instead on TCR beta sequences and their occurrence across donors. In an earlier analysis of more than 550 of the donors, high-throughput TCR beta sequencing was used to judge whether each TCR beta V gene segment behaved as functional or pseudogenic. Donor age, sex, ethnicity and CMV serostatus were collected together with the repertoire data. Genome-wide SNP genotypes for about 65% of the roughly 670 donors were used in a later genetic analysis, which treated that subset as a discovery cohort. Every repertoire in the discovery cohort had been generated on one and the same sequencing platform. Both class I and class II loci were covered by HLA typing, at four-digit resolution. The number of typed donors differed by locus: about 629-630 for A, B, C, DRB1 and DQB1; roughly 510 for DQA1; roughly 600 for DPA1; and roughly 490 for DPB1. Roughly 5 DR-DQ haplotypes were handled as single units for association and clustering because linkage in the cohort was strong. Among around 400 genotyped donors of the cohort, an average of approximately 200,000 unique TCR beta nucleotide sequences was sequenced per donor, of which roughly 18% were non-productive. Broader findings and caveats from the paper: Presence/absence analyses assumed roughly uniform sequencing depth across donors, an assumption that may not hold. Most CMV-associated TCR beta chains appeared to be HLA-restricted in a later analysis, and the HLA associations seemed to be driven largely by CMV exposure. Correlated functional status among segregating V segments might be attributable to linkage disequilibrium, but an unknown experimental factor could not be ruled out. An earlier analysis of 587 of the donors showed that most TCR beta V segments appeared in productive rearrangements either about 87% or about 30% of the time, which broadly matched IMGT annotations. In a later analysis, 16,951 TCR beta sequences were associated with specific HLA alleles at a false discovery rate of 0.05. For the cohort, immune exposure information was limited to CMV serostatus. Only TCR beta chains were sequenced in this cohort, and the absence of alpha or paired-chain data limited detectable features. Some IMGT-functional V segments, including TRBV6-2 and TRBV6-3, could not be told apart with the 87-base-pair reads, so those segments were excluded. In both the original and validation cohorts, the classifier was reported to diagnose cytomegalovirus status with high specificity and sensitivity. Three of the identified cytomegalovirus-associated TCR beta chains were confirmed in vitro to be specific for cytomegalovirus antigens. According to the authors, the approach could potentially be generalized to other disease states and immunological phenotypes. An association between a missense DCLRE1C variant and V-gene and J-gene trimming of TCR beta chains was found in a later genetic analysis and replicated in an independent cohort. In a later genetic analysis, fewer N-insertions in productive TCRs were reported among donors in an Asian-associated ancestry cluster than the roughly 640-donor mean. When HLA alleles, especially DR and DQ, strongly co-occurred, attributing TCR associations to individual alleles was difficult. A further reported finding was that TCR beta sequences accurately predicted the HLA-A and HLA-B alleles for most subjects in the first cohort. Because some donors lacked HLA typing at each locus, the association tests relied only on the typed subset. Because counts were too low, about 15 rarely observed V segments, including chromosome 9 orphons, were left out of the earlier analysis of approximately 500 of the donors. The sequencing pipeline was judged likely to have produced a cluster of highly shared sequence variants as a technical artifact. While some public TCRs were present in many individuals, most TCR sequences turned up only very rarely across donors. In a later analysis, TCR association rates were found to vary across HLA loci, with the most associated TCRs seen for DRB1 alleles and the fewest for HLA-C alleles. The study gave a list of under 200 TCR beta chains associated with cytomegalovirus. A later analysis found that HLA-associated TCR beta chains were more clonally expanded and had lower generation probabilities than equally common non-associated chains. In a later analysis, several top co-occurrence clusters were reported to appear linked to parvovirus B19, influenza, CMV and Epstein-Barr virus.

V gives up 4 bases and J gives up 3 bases, and the segment between their germline ends measures 19 bases. CDR1 is given as MDHEN and CDR2 as SYDVKM, both from the germline V gene. From the cysteine through the phenylalanine, the CDR3 covers 17 amino acids. Kept here is only the CDR3 DNA, which spans 51 bases and is read in frame from base 1. In total, 600 or so healthy bone marrow donors made up the cohort. All cohort members were sampled while nominally healthy, although unrecorded immune exposures were likely present. The donor tested CMV seronegative, placing the donor among the 350 or so seronegative members of the cohort. A peripheral blood sample was collected from each donor, and TCR beta sequencing was performed on peripheral blood mononuclear cells. Genomic DNA was extracted from the blood cell samples with the Qiagen DNeasy Blood Extraction Kit.

This TCR derives from a woman between 40 and 55 years old in good health and CMV-seronegative. The rearranged segments are TRBV28 and TRBJ2-1; D gene: possibly TRBD2, on 5 matching bases. The sequenced material came from PBMCs. The bases read TGTGCCAGCAGTTCCCCAAGACCCTCTCGGGGCTACAATGAGCAGTTCTTC. It translates as CASSSPRPSRGYNEQFF. Reference TRBV28 and TRBJ2-1 proteins supply the regions before and after the CDR3; the full variable domain is: DVKVTQSSRYLVKRTGEKVFLECVQDMDHENMFWYRQDPGLGLRLIYFSYDVKMKEKGDIPEGYSVSREKKERFSLILESASTNQTSMYLCASSSPRPSRGYNEQFFGPGTRLTVL.